This T cell receptor (beta chain) came from a study of CD8 T cells in ankylosing spondylitis. Study-level findings and limits: A TCR beta motif of eight or nine highly homologous variants seemed to mark ankylosing spondylitis blood. CD8+ disease-linked clones were present at relatively low frequencies in blood.

TCRdb ran MiXCR on the 5' RACE reads and lists one entry per CDR3 protein. The data contain around 540,000 distinct CDR3 sequences, roughly an eighth of them singletons. As concerns this clonotype: As yet, its antigen is unknown.

The CDR3 loop spans 17 amino acids. V was pared by 3 bases and J by 3 bases, with 10 bases of the junction left unmatched. The V gene's germline CDR1 is LGHNA and CDR2 YNFKEQ. The sequenced sample consisted of blood, either unsorted or a sorted T cell fraction (not recorded which). This clonotype was sampled from a male donor with ankylosing spondylitis. The chain is built from TRBV4-2 and TRBJ2-1; 8 bases fit TRBD2. The CDR3 DNA reads as TGTGCCAGCAGCCAGGGAAGGAGCGGGAGTAGCTACAATGAGCAGTTCTTC. Amino acid sequence: CASSQGRSGSSYNEQFF.